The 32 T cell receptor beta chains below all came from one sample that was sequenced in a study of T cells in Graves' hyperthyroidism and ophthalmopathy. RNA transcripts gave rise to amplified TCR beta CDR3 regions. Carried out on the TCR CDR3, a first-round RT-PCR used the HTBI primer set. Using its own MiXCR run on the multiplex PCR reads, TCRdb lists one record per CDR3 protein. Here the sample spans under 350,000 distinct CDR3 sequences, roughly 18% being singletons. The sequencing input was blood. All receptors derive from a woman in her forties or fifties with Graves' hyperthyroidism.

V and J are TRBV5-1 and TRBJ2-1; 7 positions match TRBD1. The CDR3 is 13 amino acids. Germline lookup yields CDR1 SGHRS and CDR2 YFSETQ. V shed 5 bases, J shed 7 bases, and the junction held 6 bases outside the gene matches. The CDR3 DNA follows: TGCGCCAGCAGGCCAGGGGGTACAAATGAGCAGTTCTTC. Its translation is CASRPGGTNEQFF.

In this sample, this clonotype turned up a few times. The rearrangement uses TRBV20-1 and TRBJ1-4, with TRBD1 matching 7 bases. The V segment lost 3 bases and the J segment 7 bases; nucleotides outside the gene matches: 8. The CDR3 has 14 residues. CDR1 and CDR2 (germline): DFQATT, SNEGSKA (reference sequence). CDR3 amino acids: CSASGQTGSEKLFF. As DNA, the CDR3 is TGCAGTGCTAGTGGGCAGACAGGGAGTGAAAAACTGTTTTTT.

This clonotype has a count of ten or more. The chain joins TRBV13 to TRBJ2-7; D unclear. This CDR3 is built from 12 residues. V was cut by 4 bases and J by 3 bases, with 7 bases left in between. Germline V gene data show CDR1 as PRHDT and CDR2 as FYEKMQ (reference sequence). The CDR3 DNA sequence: TGTGCCAGCAGCTCCAACCTCTACGAGCAGTACGTC. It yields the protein CASSSNLYEQYV.

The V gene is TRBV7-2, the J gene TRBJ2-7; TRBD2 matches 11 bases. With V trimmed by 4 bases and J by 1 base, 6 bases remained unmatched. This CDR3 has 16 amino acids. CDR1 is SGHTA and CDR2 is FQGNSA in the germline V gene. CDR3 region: CASSSTSSGRSYEQYF. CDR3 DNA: TGTGCCAGCAGCTCGACTTCTAGCGGGAGGTCCTACGAGCAGTACTTC. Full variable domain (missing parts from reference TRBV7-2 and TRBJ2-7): GAGVSQSPSNKVTEKGKDVELRCDPISGHTALYWYRQSLGQGLEFLIYFQGNSAPDKSGLPSDRFSAERTGGSVSTLTIQRTQQEDSAVYLCASSSTSSGRSYEQYFGPGTRLTVT.

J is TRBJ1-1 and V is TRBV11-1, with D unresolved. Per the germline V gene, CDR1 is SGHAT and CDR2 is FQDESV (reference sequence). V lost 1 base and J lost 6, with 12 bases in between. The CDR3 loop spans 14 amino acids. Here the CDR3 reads CASSLVEIQPEAFF. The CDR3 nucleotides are TGTGCCAGCAGCTTAGTAGAAATCCAGCCTGAAGCTTTCTTT. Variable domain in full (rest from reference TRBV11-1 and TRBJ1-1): EAEVAQSPRYKITEKSQAVAFWCDPISGHATLYWYRQILGQGPELLVQFQDESVVDDSQLPKDRFSAERLKGVDSTLKIQPAELGDSAMYLCASSLVEIQPEAFFGQGTRLTVV.

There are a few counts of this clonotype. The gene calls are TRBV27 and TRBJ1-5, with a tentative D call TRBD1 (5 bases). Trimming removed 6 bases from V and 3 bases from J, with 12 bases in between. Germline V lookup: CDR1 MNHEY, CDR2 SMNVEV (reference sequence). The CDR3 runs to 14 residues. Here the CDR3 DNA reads TGTGCCAGCAGCCTAGGGGAGAACAATCAGCCCCAGCATTTT. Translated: CASSLGENNQPQHF.

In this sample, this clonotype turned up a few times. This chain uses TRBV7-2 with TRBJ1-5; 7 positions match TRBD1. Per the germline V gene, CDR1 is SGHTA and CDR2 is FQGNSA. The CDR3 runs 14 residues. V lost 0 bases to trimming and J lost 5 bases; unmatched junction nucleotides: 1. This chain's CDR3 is CASSLATGHQPQHF. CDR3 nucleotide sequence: TGTGCCAGCAGCTTAGCGACAGGGCATCAGCCCCAGCATTTT.

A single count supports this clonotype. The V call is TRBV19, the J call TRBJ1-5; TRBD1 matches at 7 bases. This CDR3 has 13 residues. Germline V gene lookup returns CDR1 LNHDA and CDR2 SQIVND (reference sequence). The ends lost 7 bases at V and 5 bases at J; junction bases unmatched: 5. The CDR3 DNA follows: TGTGCCAGTACCGAACAGGGGTATCAGCCCCAGCATTTT. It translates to CASTEQGYQPQHF.

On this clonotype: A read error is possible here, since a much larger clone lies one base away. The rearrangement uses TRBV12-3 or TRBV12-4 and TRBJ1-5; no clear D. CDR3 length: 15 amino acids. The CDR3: CASSFGPNLNQSQHF. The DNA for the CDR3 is TGTGCCAGCAGTTTTGGGCCGAACCTCAATCAGTCCCAGCATTTT.

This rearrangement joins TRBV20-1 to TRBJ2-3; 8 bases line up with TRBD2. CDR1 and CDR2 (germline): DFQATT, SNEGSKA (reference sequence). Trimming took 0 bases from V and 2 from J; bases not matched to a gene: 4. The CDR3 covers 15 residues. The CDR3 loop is CSARDRGGYTDTQYF. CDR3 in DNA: TGCAGTGCTAGAGATCGGGGGGGGTACACAGATACGCAGTATTTT.

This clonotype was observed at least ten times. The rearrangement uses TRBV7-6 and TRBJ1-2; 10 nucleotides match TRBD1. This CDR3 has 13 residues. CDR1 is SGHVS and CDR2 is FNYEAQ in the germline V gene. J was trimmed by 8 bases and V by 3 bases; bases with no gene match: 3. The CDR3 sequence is CASSLGQGYGYTF. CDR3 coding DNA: TGTGCCAGCAGCTTGGGACAGGGGTACGGCTACACCTTC. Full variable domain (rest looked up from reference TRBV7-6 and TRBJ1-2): GAGVSQSPRYKVTKRGQDVALRCDPISGHVSLYWYRQALGQGPEFLTYFNYEAQQDKSGLPNDRFSAERPEGSISTLTIQRTEQRDSAMYRCASSLGQGYGYTFGSGTRLTVV.

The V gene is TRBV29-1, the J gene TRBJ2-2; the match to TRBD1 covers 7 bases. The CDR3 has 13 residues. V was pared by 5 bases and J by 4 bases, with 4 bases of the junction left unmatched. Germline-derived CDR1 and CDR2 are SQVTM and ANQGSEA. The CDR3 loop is CSVYPGGTGELFF. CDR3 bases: TGCAGCGTTTACCCAGGGGGCACCGGGGAGCTGTTTTTT.

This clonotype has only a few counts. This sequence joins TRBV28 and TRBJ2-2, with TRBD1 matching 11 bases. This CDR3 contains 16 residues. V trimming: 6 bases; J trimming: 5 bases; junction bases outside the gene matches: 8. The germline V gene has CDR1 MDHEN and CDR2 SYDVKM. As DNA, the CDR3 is TGTGCCAGCAGCTCTATGGACAGGGGGCTTACCGGGGAGCTGTTTTTT. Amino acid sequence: CASSSMDRGLTGELFF. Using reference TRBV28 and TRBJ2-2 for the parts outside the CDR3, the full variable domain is DVKVTQSSRYLVKRTGEKVFLECVQDMDHENMFWYRQDPGLGLRLIYFSYDVKMKEKGDIPEGYSVSREKKERFSLILESASTNQTSMYLCASSSMDRGLTGELFFGEGSRLTVL.

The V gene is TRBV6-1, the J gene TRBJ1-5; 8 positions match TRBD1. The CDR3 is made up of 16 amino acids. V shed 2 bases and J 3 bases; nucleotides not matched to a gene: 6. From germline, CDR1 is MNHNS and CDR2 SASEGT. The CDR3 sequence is CASSERGRGPNQPQHF. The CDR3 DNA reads TGTGCCAGCAGTGAACGTGGCAGGGGGCCCAATCAGCCCCAGCATTTT.

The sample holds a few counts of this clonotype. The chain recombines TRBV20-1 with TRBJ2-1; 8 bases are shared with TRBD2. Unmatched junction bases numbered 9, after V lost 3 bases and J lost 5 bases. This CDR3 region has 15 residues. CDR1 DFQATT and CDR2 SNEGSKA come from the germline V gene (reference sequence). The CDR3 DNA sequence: TGCAGTGCTAGTAGATGGCGGGGGGCCAACAATGAGCAGTTCTTC. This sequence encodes CSASRWRGANNEQFF.

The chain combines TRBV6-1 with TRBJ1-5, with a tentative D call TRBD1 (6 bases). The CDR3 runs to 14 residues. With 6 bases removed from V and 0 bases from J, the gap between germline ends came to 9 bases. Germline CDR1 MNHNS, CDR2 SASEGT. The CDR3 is CASSGQSSNQPQHF. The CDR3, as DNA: TGTGCCAGCAGCGGACAGTCTAGCAATCAGCCCCAGCATTTT.

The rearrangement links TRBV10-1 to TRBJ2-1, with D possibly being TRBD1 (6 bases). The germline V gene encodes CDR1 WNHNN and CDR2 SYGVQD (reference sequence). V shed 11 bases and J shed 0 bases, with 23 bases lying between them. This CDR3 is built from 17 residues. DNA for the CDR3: TGCGCCCGAACCTTATCACAGGGCTCAAGCTCCTACAATGAGCAGTTCTTC. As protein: CARTLSQGSSSYNEQFF.

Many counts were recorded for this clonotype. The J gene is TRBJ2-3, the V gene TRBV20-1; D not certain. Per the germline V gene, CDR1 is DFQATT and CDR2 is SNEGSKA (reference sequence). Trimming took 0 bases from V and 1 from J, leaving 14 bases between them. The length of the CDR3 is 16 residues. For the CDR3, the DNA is TGCAGTGCTAGAGAGGTCCGGAGTTATGGCACAGATACGCAGTATTTT. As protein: CSAREVRSYGTDTQYF.

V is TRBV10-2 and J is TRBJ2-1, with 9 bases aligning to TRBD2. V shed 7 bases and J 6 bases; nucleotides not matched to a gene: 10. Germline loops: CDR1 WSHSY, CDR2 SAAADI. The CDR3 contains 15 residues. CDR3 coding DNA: TGCGCCAGCACCACCATTAGCGGGAGTGGCAATGAGCAGTTCTTC. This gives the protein CASTTISGSGNEQFF.

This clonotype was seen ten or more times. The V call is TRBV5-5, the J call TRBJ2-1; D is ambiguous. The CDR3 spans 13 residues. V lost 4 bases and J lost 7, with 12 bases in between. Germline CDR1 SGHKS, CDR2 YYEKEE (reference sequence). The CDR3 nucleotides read TGTGCCAGCAGCATCTATCTGGGGAATGAGCAGTTCTTC. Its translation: CASSIYLGNEQFF.

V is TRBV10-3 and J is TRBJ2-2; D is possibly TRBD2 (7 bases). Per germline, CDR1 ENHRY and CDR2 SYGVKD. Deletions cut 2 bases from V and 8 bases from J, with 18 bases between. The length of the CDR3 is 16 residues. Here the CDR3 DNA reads TGTGCCATCAGTGAGCCGGACAGACTAGCCAAAGGGGAGCTGTTTTTT. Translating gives CAISEPDRLAKGELFF.

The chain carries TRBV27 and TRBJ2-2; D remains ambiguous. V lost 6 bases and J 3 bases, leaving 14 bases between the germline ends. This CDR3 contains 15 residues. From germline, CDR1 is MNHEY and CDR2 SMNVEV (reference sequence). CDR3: CASSLVPSDTGELFF. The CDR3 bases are TGTGCCAGCAGCTTAGTGCCTTCCGACACCGGGGAGCTGTTTTTT.

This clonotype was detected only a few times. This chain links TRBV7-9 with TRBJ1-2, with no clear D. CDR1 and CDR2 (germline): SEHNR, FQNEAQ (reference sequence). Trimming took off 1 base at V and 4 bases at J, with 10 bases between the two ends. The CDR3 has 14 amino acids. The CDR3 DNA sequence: TGTGCCAGCAGCTTAGTGGGCAGGATCTATGGCTACACCTTC. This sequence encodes CASSLVGRIYGYTF.

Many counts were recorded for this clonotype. In nucleotides, the CDR3 is TGTGCCAGCAGTTTAAGAGCGGGAGCGCCGGGGACCTACGAGCAGTACTTC. Amino acids: CASSLRAGAPGTYEQYF. V usage is TRBV12-3 or TRBV12-4 and J usage is TRBJ2-7; 8 bases fit TRBD2. This CDR3 has 17 residues. The V gene end was trimmed by 2 bases and the J gene end by 2 bases; junction bases not matched to a gene: 11.

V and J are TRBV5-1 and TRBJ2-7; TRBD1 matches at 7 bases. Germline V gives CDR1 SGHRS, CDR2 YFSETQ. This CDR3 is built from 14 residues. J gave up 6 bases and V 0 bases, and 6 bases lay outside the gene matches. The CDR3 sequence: CASSLGQGPLEQYF. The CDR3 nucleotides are TGCGCCAGCAGCTTGGGACAGGGCCCCCTCGAGCAGTACTTC.

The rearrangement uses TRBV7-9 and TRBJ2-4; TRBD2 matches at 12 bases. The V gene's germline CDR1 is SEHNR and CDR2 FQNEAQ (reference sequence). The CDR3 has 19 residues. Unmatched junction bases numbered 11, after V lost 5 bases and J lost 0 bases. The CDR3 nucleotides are TGTGCCAGCAGCGACCAACTAGCGGGGGGACTTTTAGCCAAAAACATTCAGTACTTC. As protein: CASSDQLAGGLLAKNIQYF.

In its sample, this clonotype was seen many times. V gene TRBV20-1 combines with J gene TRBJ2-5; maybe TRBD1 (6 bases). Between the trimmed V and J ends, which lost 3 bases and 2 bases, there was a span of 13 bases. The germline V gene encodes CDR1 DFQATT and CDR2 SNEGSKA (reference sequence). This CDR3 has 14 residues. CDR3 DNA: TGCAGTGCTAGTGGGACACCCTTACAAGAGACCCAGTACTTC. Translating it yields CSASGTPLQETQYF.

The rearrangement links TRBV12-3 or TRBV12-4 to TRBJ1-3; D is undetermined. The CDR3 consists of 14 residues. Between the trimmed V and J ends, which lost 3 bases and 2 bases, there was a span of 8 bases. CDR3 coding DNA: TGTGCCAGCAGTTTTCCGGGAGCTGGAAACACCATATATTTT. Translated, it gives CASSFPGAGNTIYF.

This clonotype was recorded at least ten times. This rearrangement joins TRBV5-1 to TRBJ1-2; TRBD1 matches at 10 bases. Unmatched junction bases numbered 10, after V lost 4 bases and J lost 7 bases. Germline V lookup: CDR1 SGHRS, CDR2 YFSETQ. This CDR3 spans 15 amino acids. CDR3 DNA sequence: TGCGCCAGCAGCCCTTTAGGGACAGGGGAAATTGGCTACACCTTC. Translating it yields CASSPLGTGEIGYTF.

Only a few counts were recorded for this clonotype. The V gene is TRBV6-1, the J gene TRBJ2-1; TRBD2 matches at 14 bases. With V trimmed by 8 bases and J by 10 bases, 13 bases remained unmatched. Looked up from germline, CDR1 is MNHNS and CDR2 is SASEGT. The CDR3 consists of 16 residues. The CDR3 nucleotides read TGTGCCAGCGCGCGAATGACTAGCGGGGGGGCACACGAGCAGTTCTTC. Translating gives CASARMTSGGAHEQFF.

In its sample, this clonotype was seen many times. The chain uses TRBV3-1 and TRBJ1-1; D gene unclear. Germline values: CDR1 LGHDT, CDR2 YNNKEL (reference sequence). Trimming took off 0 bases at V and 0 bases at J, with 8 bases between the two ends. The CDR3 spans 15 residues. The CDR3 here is CASSQDIGLNTEAFF. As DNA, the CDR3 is TGTGCCAGCAGCCAAGATATCGGGCTGAACACTGAAGCTTTCTTT.

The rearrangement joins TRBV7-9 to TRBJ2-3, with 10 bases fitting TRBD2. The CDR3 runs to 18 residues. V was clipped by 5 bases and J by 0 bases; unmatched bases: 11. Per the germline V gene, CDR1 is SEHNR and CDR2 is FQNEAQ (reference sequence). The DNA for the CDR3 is TGTGCCAGCAGCCCCTATAGCGGGGGGCGGAAAAGCACAGATACGCAGTATTTT. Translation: CASSPYSGGRKSTDTQYF.